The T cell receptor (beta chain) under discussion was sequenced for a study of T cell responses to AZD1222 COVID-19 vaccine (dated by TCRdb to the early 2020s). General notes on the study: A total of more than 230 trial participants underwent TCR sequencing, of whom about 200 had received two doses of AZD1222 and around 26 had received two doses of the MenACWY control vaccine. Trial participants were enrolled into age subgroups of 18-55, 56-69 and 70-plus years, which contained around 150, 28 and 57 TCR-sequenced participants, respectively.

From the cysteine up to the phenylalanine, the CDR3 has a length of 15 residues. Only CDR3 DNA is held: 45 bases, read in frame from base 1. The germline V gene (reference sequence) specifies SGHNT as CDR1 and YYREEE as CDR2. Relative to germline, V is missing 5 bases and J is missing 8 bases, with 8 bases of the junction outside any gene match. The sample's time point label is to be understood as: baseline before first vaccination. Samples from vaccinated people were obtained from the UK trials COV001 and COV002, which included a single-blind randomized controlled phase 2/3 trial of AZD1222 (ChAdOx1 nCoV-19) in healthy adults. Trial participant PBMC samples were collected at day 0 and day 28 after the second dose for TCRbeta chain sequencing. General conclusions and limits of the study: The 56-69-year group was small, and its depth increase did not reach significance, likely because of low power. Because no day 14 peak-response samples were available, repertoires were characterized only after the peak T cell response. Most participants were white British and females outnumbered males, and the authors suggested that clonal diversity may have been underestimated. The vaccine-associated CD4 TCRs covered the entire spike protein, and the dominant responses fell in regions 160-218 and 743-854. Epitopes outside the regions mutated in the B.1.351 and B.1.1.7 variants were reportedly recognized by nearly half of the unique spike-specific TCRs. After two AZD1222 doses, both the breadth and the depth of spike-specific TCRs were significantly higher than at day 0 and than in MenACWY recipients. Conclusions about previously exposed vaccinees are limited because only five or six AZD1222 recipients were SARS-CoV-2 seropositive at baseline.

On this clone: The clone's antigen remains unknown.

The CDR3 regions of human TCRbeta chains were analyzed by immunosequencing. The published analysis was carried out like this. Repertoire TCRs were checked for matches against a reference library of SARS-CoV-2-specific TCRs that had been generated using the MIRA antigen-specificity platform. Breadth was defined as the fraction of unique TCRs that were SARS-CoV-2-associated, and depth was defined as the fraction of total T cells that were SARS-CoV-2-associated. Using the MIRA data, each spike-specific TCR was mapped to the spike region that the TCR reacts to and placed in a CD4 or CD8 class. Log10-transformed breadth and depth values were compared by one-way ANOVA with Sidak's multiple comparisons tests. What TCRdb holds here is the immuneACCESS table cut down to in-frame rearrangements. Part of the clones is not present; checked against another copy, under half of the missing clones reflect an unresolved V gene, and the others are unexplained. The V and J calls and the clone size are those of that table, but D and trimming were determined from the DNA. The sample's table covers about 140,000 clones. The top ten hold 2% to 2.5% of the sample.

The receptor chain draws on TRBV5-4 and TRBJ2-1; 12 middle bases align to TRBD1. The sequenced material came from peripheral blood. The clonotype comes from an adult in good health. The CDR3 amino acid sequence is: CASSVAGTGGYEQFF. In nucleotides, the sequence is TGTGCCAGCAGTGTCGCCGGGACAGGGGGCTATGAGCAGTTCTTC.